This T cell receptor beta chain was retrieved from a study of tumor-infiltrating lymphocytes in primary liver carcinoma. Study conclusions and caveats: Tumors had a top-250-clone fraction that was significantly higher than blood (p = 0.039).

Joint extraction of RNA and DNA used about 17-30 mg of bulk tissue that was unsorted. Starting from around 500 ng of total RNA, TCR beta cDNA was produced with a primer in the constant region. Each TCR beta library was derived from three nested multiplex PCR rounds that employed slightly modified ARM-PCR. Each of the first two PCR rounds ran approximately 11 cycles with TRBV1-TRBV30 forward and C-beta reverse primers. TCRdb redid the calling of the multiplex PCR reads with MiXCR, one entry per CDR3 protein. The sample lists about 78,000 distinct CDR3 sequences; about two thirds were seen once. The count of this clonotype is one. The antigen is not known. One end of the junction is discordant with germline, which a read error may explain. Germline V gives CDR1 SGHAT, CDR2 FQDESV (reference sequence). CDR3 length: 15 residues.

The sample was liver tumor tissue from sampling region 4. Documented subset: tumor region T4, right-lateral pole. This receptor was identified in a woman aged 60-70 years with primary liver carcinoma and hepatitis B virus infection. The chain links TRBV11-1 to TRBJ2-7, with D perhaps TRBD1 (7 bases). The CDR3 DNA follows: TGTGCCTGCAGCCCTCGGACAGGAGGGCTACGCGAGCAGTACTTC. Its protein is CACSPRTGGLREQYF.